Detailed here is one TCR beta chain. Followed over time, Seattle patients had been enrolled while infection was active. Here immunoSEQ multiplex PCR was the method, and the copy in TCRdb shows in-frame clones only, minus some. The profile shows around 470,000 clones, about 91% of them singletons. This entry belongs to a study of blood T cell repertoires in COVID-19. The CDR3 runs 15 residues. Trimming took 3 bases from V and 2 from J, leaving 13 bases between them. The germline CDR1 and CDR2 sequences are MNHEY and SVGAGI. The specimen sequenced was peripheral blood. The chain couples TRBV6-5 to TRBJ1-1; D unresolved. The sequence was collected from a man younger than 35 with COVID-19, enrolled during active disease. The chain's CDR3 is CASSYWGVGNTEAFF. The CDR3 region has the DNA TGTGCCAGCAGTTATTGGGGAGTTGGAAACACTGAAGCTTTCTTT.